The rows below give T cell receptor beta chains drawn from one sample of a study of cytomegalovirus exposure and HLA in healthy donors. Data came from immunoSEQ multiplex PCR; TCRdb stores just in-frame clones and leaves some out. The sample records about 96,000 clones, 60% to 75% being singletons. Sequenced input: PBMCs. The receptors derive from a female donor in good health and CMV-seropositive. CDR3s include the opening cysteine and the closing phenylalanine or tryptophan. Fields, in order: J gene, V gene, D gene, CDR3 protein. A D gene is named only where the DNA matches it firmly.

>TRBJ1-5|TRBV28|.
CASSLLNSNQPQHF
>TRBJ1-4|TRBV7-2|.
CASSSTRAGEKLFF
>TRBJ2-1|TRBV30|TRBD2
CAWTPFSGRGEQFF
>TRBJ2-3|TRBV11-2|TRBD2
CASSPLAGTNTDTQYF
>TRBJ1-2|TRBV29-1|TRBD1
CSVGGGEDYGYTF
>TRBJ1-2|TRBV28|.
CASSLPPEINYGYTF
>TRBJ2-7|TRBV18|TRBD1
CASSPGQGQEQYF
>TRBJ2-7|TRBV6-5|.
CASSPGGGGYEQYF
>TRBJ1-4|TRBV7-6|TRBD1
CASSLAGTGREKLFF
>TRBJ2-7|TRBV28|TRBD2
CASSNGLAQTYEQYF
>TRBJ2-7|TRBV10-2|TRBD2
CASSLVAGGPLEQYF
>TRBJ2-5|TRBV30|.
CAWSVGQGPSRRETQYF
>TRBJ2-1|TRBV28|TRBD2
CASRRGLAGNNEQFF
>TRBJ2-1|TRBV28|TRBD2
CASSTSSGNLPYNEQFF
>TRBJ2-1|TRBV7-6|.
CASSKTVNNEQFF
>TRBJ2-4|TRBV7-9|TRBD2
CASSPKGLAGDGYIQYF
>TRBJ2-3|TRBV5-4|.
CASSPGGSLSTDTQYF
>TRBJ1-1|TRBV30|TRBD1
CAWDRAVRTEAFF
>TRBJ2-1|TRBV4-3|.
CASSQAQEGHNEQFF
>TRBJ1-1|TRBV27|TRBD1
CASPGTGGPEAFF
>TRBJ2-7|TRBV28|TRBD1
CASSGTGYSYEQYF
>TRBJ2-5|TRBV7-8|TRBD1
CASSLRGDRGQETQYF
>TRBJ1-2|TRBV4-1|TRBD1
CASSQDGQGVGYTF
>TRBJ1-3|TRBV6-5|.
CATRRGSGNTIYF
>TRBJ1-2|TRBV28|.
CASSFGQGLYGYTF
>TRBJ1-1|TRBV7-3|.
CASSLEGDHTEAFF
>TRBJ2-3|TRBV4-2|TRBD2
CASSQAGTSDTDTQYF
>TRBJ2-3|TRBV5-4|.
CASSLGGAAGVDTQYF
>TRBJ2-7|TRBV30|.
CAGTTATDSLSYEQYF
>TRBJ2-3|TRBV11-2|.
CASASGMGTDTQYF
>TRBJ2-3|TRBV4-1|TRBD2
CASRSPGRARTDTQYF
>TRBJ1-3|TRBV28|.
CASSLGLGNTIYF
>TRBJ2-3|TRBV7-9|TRBD2
CASSLLGLAGAGDTQYF
>TRBJ2-5|TRBV7-8|.
CASSFGGETQYF
>TRBJ1-1|TRBV7-9|TRBD1
CASRAKDRLGTEAFF
>TRBJ1-2|TRBV9|.
CASSATAGAYGYTF
>TRBJ2-5|TRBV5-1|TRBD1
CASSPRDRMRETQYF
>TRBJ1-1|TRBV28|.
CASSATGGRPSTEAFF
>TRBJ2-7|TRBV6-4|.
CASSDSRRAYEQYF
>TRBJ1-2|TRBV7-2|TRBD1
CASSLSGQGTDGYTF
>TRBJ2-7|TRBV7-8|.
CASSPTSYEQYF
>TRBJ1-2|TRBV6-1|TRBD1
CASSHRGVDYGYTF
>TRBJ2-3|TRBV6-4|TRBD2
CASSPTAAGGTDTQYF
>TRBJ2-2|TRBV28|TRBD1
CASSLSGGLTGELFF
>TRBJ1-2|TRBV18|TRBD1
CASSPPGGQGGYGYTF
>TRBJ1-2|TRBV28|TRBD1
CASSPAPGTGVGYTF
>TRBJ2-2|TRBV7-8|.
CASSLVSANTGELFF
>TRBJ2-7|TRBV30|.
CAWTGGTYEQYF
>TRBJ2-7|TRBV5-4|TRBD1
CASSSQRTGGEQYF
>TRBJ2-2|TRBV4-2|.
CASSQDLAGELFF
>TRBJ2-2|TRBV4-3|.
CASSPLTLETGELFF
>TRBJ1-4|TRBV29-1|.
CSVGRANEKLFF
>TRBJ1-4|TRBV30|TRBD1
CAWSLTGIATNEKLFF
>TRBJ2-1|TRBV5-8|.
CASSLEGFSYNEQFF
>TRBJ1-1|TRBV19|TRBD1
CASSITGTGPNTEAFF
>TRBJ2-7|TRBV28|TRBD1
CASSLPGQGRYEQYF
>TRBJ2-7|TRBV4-2|TRBD1
CASSQGESGTGLVEQYF
>TRBJ1-5|TRBV10-3|.
CAISEGEDQPQHF
>TRBJ2-1|TRBV28|TRBD2
CASSRSSGGSEQFF